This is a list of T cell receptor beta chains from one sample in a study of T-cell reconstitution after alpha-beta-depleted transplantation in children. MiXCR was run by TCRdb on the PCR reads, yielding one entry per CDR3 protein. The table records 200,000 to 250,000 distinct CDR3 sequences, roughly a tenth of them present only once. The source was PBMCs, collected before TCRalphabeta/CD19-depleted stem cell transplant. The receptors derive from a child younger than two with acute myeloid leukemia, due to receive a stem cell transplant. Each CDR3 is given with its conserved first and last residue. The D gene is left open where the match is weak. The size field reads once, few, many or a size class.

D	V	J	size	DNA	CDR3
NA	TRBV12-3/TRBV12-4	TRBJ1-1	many	TGTGCCAGCAGTTACGGGGGTCCCCGGGCTTTCTTT	CASSYGGPRAFF
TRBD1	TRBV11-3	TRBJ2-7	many	TGTGCCAGCAGCTTAGGTGGGACAGGGGGCAACGAGCAGTACTTC	CASSLGGTGGNEQYF
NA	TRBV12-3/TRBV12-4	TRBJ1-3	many	TGTGCCAGCAGTTTCACAGCAGGAAACACCATATATTTT	CASSFTAGNTIYF
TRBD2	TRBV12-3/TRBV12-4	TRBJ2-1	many	TGTGCCAGCAGTTTAGCCACGGGACTAGCGGGGGCTAATGAGCAGTTCTTC	CASSLATGLAGANEQFF
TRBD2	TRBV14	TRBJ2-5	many	TGTGCCAGCAGCCAATCAAGGGGACTAGCGGGAGGGATCCAAGAGACCCAGTACTTC	CASSQSRGLAGGIQETQYF
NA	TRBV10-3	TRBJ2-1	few	TGTGTCACCAGAGTTCTAGGGGAGCAGTTCTTC	CVTRVLGEQFF
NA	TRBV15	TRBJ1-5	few	TGTGCCACCAGCACCGGACAGAATAGCAATCAGCCCCAGCATTTT	CATSTGQNSNQPQHF
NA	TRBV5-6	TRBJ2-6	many	TGTGCCAGCAGCTTGGGCGGGTTCGGGGCCAACGTCCTGACTTTC	CASSLGGFGANVLTF
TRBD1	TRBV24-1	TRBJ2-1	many	TGTGCCACCAGTGACAGGACAGGGTACAATGAGCAGTTCTTC	CATSDRTGYNEQFF
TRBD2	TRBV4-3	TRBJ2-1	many	TGCGCCAGCAGCCAGTTACTAGCGGGACCTGCCCATGAGCAGTTCTTC	CASSQLLAGPAHEQFF
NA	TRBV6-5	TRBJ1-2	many	TGTGCCAGCAGTTACGGGCAATCTTCTGGGGGCTACACCTTC	CASSYGQSSGGYTF
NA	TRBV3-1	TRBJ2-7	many	TGTGCCAGCAGCCAAGCAGCTTACGAGCAGTACTTC	CASSQAAYEQYF
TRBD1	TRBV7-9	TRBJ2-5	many	TGTGCCAGCAGCCCGCTACTGACAGGGTTAGAGGAGACCCAGTACTTC	CASSPLLTGLEETQYF
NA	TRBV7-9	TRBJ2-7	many	TGTGCCAGCAGCTTCCCAGTTAGCGGCTCCTACGAGCAGTACTTC	CASSFPVSGSYEQYF